These T cell receptor beta chains were read from a single sample in a study of cytomegalovirus exposure and HLA in healthy donors. Method: immunoSEQ multiplex PCR; TCRdb's copy keeps in-frame clones and lacks some. The sample records roughly 300,000 clones, roughly 88% being singletons. Specimen: PBMCs. Source of these receptors: a woman aged 18-29 years in good health and CMV-seronegative. The CDR3 runs from the conserved cysteine through the conserved F or W. Each record gives: CDR3 length, D gene, J gene, clone size, V gene, CDR3 DNA, CDR3 protein. The D gene is left open where the match is weak. The size entry is marked missing in some rows and otherwise reads once, few, many or a size class.

length: 15
D: .
J: TRBJ2-1
size: .
V: TRBV7-3
DNA: TGTGCCAGCAGCCTCCAGGACGGGAGTGTAGGTGAGCAGTTCTTC
CDR3: CASSLQDGSVGEQFF

length: 16
D: TRBD1
J: TRBJ2-1
size: .
V: TRBV5-6
DNA: TGTGCCAGCAGCCGTTCCAGGGGGAGTTCCTACAATGAGCAGTTCTTC
CDR3: CASSRSRGSSYNEQFF

length: 17
D: TRBD1
J: TRBJ2-1
size: .
V: TRBV5-1
DNA: TGCGCCAGCAGCTGGATGCCCGGGACAGGGTTCTACAATGAGCAGTTCTTC
CDR3: CASSWMPGTGFYNEQFF

length: 16
D: .
J: TRBJ1-4
size: .
V: TRBV4-1
DNA: TGCGCCAGCAGCCCCATGACGGGGACAACTAATGAAAAACTGTTTTTT
CDR3: CASSPMTGTTNEKLFF

length: 14
D: .
J: TRBJ2-7
size: .
V: TRBV11-1
DNA: TGTGCCAGCAAACCAGTCGGGGAGTACCACGAGCAGTACTTC
CDR3: CASKPVGEYHEQYF

length: 16
D: .
J: TRBJ2-1
size: .
V: TRBV29-1
DNA: TGCAGCGTTGTGATCGGGGTAGGCAGGGGGGACAATGAGCAGTTCTTC
CDR3: CSVVIGVGRGDNEQFF

length: 15
D: TRBD1
J: TRBJ1-5
size: .
V: TRBV2
DNA: TGTGCCAGCAGGAGGGGGACAGCGAGCAATCAGCCCCAGCATTTT
CDR3: CASRRGTASNQPQHF

length: 13
D: .
J: TRBJ2-1
size: once
V: TRBV5-1
DNA: TGCGCCAGCAGCTTGGCCCTTGACAATGAGCAGTTCTTC
CDR3: CASSLALDNEQFF

length: 15
D: TRBD2
J: TRBJ2-1
size: .
V: TRBV16
DNA: TGTGCCAGCAGCCGCGGGACTAGCGGGAGTAATGAGCAGTTCTTC
CDR3: CASSRGTSGSNEQFF

length: 14
D: TRBD1
J: TRBJ1-1
size: .
V: TRBV2
DNA: TGTGCCAGCAGAGGGGGCCACATGAACACTGAAGCTTTCTTT
CDR3: CASRGGHMNTEAFF

length: 13
D: .
J: TRBJ1-1
size: .
V: TRBV7-2
DNA: TGTGCCAGCAGCTTACAGGAAGACACTGAAGCTTTCTTT
CDR3: CASSLQEDTEAFF

length: 12
D: .
J: TRBJ2-7
size: .
V: TRBV28
DNA: TGTGCCAGCAGTTCTATGGTCTACGAGCAGTACTTC
CDR3: CASSSMVYEQYF

length: 14
D: TRBD2
J: TRBJ2-5
size: .
V: TRBV6-5
DNA: TGTGCCAGCAGTCGTGGACTAGCAATCGAGACCCAGTACTTC
CDR3: CASSRGLAIETQYF

length: 14
D: .
J: TRBJ2-7
size: .
V: TRBV6-6
DNA: TGTGCCAGCAGCGGGTGGGAGACGTCCTACGAGCAGTACTTC
CDR3: CASSGWETSYEQYF

length: 14
D: .
J: TRBJ2-1
size: .
V: TRBV28
DNA: TGTGCCAGCAGTGTAAGCTACTCCTACAATGAGCAGTTCTTC
CDR3: CASSVSYSYNEQFF

length: 15
D: .
J: TRBJ2-3
size: .
V: TRBV4-3
DNA: TGCGCCAGCAGCCGGCAAGAAGGAGTTGGAGATACGCAGTATTTT
CDR3: CASSRQEGVGDTQYF

length: 12
D: TRBD1
J: TRBJ1-1
size: .
V: TRBV29-1
DNA: TGCAGCGTCCGGGACAGGGTTGCTGAAGCTTTCTTT
CDR3: CSVRDRVAEAFF

length: 14
D: TRBD1
J: TRBJ1-1
size: .
V: TRBV6-5
DNA: TGTGCCAGCAGTTACCGGGACAGGGCCTTTGAAGCTTTCTTT
CDR3: CASSYRDRAFEAFF

length: 14
D: .
J: TRBJ2-5
size: once
V: TRBV25-1
DNA: TGTGCCAGCAGTGGGGCCTTGCTCCAAGAGACCCAGTACTTC
CDR3: CASSGALLQETQYF

length: 15
D: TRBD1
J: TRBJ2-2
size: .
V: TRBV5-1
DNA: TGCGCCAGCAGCTGGACAGGGCCAAACACCGGGGAGCTGTTTTTT
CDR3: CASSWTGPNTGELFF

length: 15
D: TRBD1
J: TRBJ1-4
size: .
V: TRBV9
DNA: TGTGCCAGCAGCGTAGAGGGGACAGCTTATGAAAAACTGTTTTTT
CDR3: CASSVEGTAYEKLFF

length: 12
D: .
J: TRBJ2-2
size: .
V: TRBV19
DNA: TGTGCCAGTAGTATGCTAGCCGGGGAGCTGTTTTTT
CDR3: CASSMLAGELFF

length: 14
D: TRBD1
J: TRBJ1-2
size: .
V: TRBV19
DNA: TGTGCCAGTAGTATTTTGGCAGGGGGCTATGGCTACACCTTC
CDR3: CASSILAGGYGYTF

length: 16
D: .
J: TRBJ2-7
size: .
V: TRBV11-2
DNA: TGTGCCAGCAGCCCCGGAGGGGGGGTGAATGTGTACGAGCAGTACTTC
CDR3: CASSPGGGVNVYEQYF

length: 16
D: TRBD1
J: TRBJ1-1
size: .
V: TRBV6-5
DNA: TGTGCCAGCAGTTACTCGGACAGGGGAGTAACCTTGGCCGCTTTCTTT
CDR3: CASSYSDRGVTLAAFF

length: 13
D: TRBD1
J: TRBJ2-5
size: .
V: TRBV10-3
DNA: TGTGCCATCAGTGGGACAGGGAGGGAGACCCAGTACTTC
CDR3: CAISGTGRETQYF

length: 15
D: .
J: TRBJ1-2
size: .
V: TRBV30
DNA: TGTGCCTGGAGCCTAGGGGCGCGGATTGGGTCTGGCTACACCTTC
CDR3: CAWSLGARIGSGYTF

length: 13
D: .
J: TRBJ2-1
size: .
V: TRBV29-1
DNA: TGCAGCGTTGTGCTCGGGGGTTACAATGAGCAGTTCTTC
CDR3: CSVVLGGYNEQFF

length: 15
D: .
J: TRBJ1-5
size: few
V: TRBV18
DNA: TGTGCCAGCTCACCTTCCAGGGAAAACAATCAGCCCCAGCATTTT
CDR3: CASSPSRENNQPQHF

length: 15
D: .
J: TRBJ2-7
size: .
V: TRBV4-3
DNA: TGCGCCAGCAGCCAAGATCTGTCGGGGAACTACGAGCAGTACTTC
CDR3: CASSQDLSGNYEQYF

length: 16
D: TRBD1
J: TRBJ1-1
size: once
V: TRBV18
DNA: TGTGCCAGCTCCAGACAGGGGGCGAGGACTGAGACTGAAGCTTTCTTT
CDR3: CASSRQGARTETEAFF

length: 16
D: TRBD1
J: TRBJ1-5
size: .
V: TRBV28
DNA: TGTGCCAGCAGTTTATGGTCGGGGACAGCCGATCAGCCCCAGCATTTT
CDR3: CASSLWSGTADQPQHF

length: 14
D: TRBD1
J: TRBJ1-2
size: .
V: TRBV7-9
DNA: TGTGCCAGCAGCTGGACAGGGGGCGCAAATGGCTACACCTTC
CDR3: CASSWTGGANGYTF

length: 15
D: TRBD1
J: TRBJ1-1
size: .
V: TRBV7-2
DNA: TGTGCCAGCAGCTTGTACGGCAGGGGGTCCACTGAAGCTTTCTTT
CDR3: CASSLYGRGSTEAFF

length: 16
D: TRBD2
J: TRBJ2-1
size: .
V: TRBV9
DNA: TGTGCCAGCAGCGTAGGCGGGTGGGGTAGCGGGATTGAGCAGTTCTTC
CDR3: CASSVGGWGSGIEQFF

length: 16
D: .
J: TRBJ2-1
size: many
V: TRBV19
DNA: TGTGCCAGCAAAGATACCACGACAGGCACCTACAATGAGCAGTTCTTC
CDR3: CASKDTTTGTYNEQFF

length: 13
D: TRBD1
J: TRBJ1-1
size: .
V: TRBV29-1
DNA: TGCAGCGTTGCCCGACAGGGTTTACTCGGAGCTTTCTTT
CDR3: CSVARQGLLGAFF

length: 15
D: .
J: TRBJ2-2
size: .
V: TRBV6-5
DNA: TGTGCCAGCTTCGCTAGTCGGGTATTCACCGGGGAGCTGTTTTTT
CDR3: CASFASRVFTGELFF

length: 11
D: .
J: TRBJ2-7
size: .
V: TRBV28
DNA: TGTGCCAGCAGTTTATATGAGAAGCAGTACTTC
CDR3: CASSLYEKQYF

length: 19
D: TRBD1
J: TRBJ2-1
size: .
V: TRBV5-1
DNA: TGCGCCAGCAGCTTCCCAGGGGGCCAAGGAGGTGGTTCCTACAATGAGCAGTTCTTC
CDR3: CASSFPGGQGGGSYNEQFF